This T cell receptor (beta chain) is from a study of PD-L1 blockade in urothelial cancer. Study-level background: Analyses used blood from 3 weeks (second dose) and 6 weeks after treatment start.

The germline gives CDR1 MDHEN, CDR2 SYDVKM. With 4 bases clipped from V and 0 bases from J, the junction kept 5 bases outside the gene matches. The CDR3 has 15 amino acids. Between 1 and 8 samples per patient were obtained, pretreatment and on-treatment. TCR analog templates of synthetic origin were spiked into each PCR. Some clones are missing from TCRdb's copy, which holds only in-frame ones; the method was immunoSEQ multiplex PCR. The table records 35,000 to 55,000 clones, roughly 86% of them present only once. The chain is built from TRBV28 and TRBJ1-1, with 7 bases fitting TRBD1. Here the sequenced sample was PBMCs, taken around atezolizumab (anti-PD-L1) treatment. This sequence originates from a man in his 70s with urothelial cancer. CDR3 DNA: TGTGCCAGCAGTTCAGATGGGACAGTGAACACTGAAGCTTTCTTT. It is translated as CASSSDGTVNTEAFF.